A single sample is the source of the 25 T cell receptor beta chains below, sequenced in a study of blood T cell repertoires in COVID-19. Clones were sequenced by immunoSEQ multiplex PCR, and TCRdb holds only the in-frame ones, with some missing. Among approximately 260,000 clones listed, approximately 85% were seen once. The source material was peripheral blood. All receptors come from a woman aged 70-85 years with acute or convalescent COVID-19.

The CDR3 sequence is CASSRDRGLNEQYF. CDR3 DNA sequence: TGTGCCAGCAGTAGGGACAGGGGGCTCAACGAGCAGTACTTC. The chain joins TRBV2 to TRBJ2-7; 12 nucleotides agree with TRBD1. The J segment lost 5 bases and the V segment lost 5 bases, leaving 4 bases of the junction unmatched. Germline V gene sequence: CDR1 SNHLY, CDR2 FYNNEI. The CDR3 is 14 residues long.

The chain joins TRBV13 to TRBJ1-2, with D unclear. CDR1 is PRHDT, CDR2 FYEKMQ, per germline (reference sequence). This CDR3 is built from 13 residues. Trimming took off 4 bases at V and 4 bases at J, with 10 bases between the two ends. CDR3 DNA sequence: TGTGCCAGCAGCTCCCCACTTCTCTATGGCTACACCTTC. This sequence encodes CASSSPLLYGYTF.

J is TRBJ1-1 and V is TRBV7-2, with TRBD1 matching over 11 bases. Germline V gene data show CDR1 as SGHTA and CDR2 as FQGNSA. Trimming at V came to 4 bases and at J to 4 bases, leaving 5 bases not matched to a gene. The CDR3 has 15 residues. The CDR3 region has the DNA TGTGCCAGCAGCTGGTCCGGGACAGGGGGCACTGAAGCTTTCTTT. Translating gives CASSWSGTGGTEAFF. The entire variable domain, with the rest obtained from reference TRBV7-2 and TRBJ1-1, is as follows: GAGVSQSPSNKVTEKGKDVELRCDPISGHTALYWYRQSLGQGLEFLIYFQGNSAPDKSGLPSDRFSAERTGGSVSTLTIQRTQQEDSAVYLCASSWSGTGGTEAFFGQGTRLTVV.

V gene TRBV6-5 combines with J gene TRBJ2-7, with a tentative D call TRBD1 (8 bases). The germline gives CDR1 MNHEY, CDR2 SVGAGI. V lost 5 bases, J lost 1 base, and 15 bases lay in between. The CDR3 contains 15 residues. The CDR3 protein is CASSPYRGGSYEQYF. The CDR3 DNA is TGTGCCAGCAGTCCTTACAGGGGGGGATCCTACGAGCAGTACTTC.

With regard to this clone: The same CDR3 arises from other DNA sequences in this sample as well. The genes are TRBV3-1 (or the pseudogene TRBV3-2) and TRBJ1-2; weak D call: TRBD1 (6 bases). The CDR3 covers 14 residues. CDR1 and CDR2 (germline): LGHDT, YNNKEL (reference sequence). Trimming pared 1 base from V and 4 bases from J, leaving 10 bases between. CDR3 amino acids: CASSQGRTAYGYTF. The CDR3 DNA reads as TGTGCCAGCAGCCAAGGACGGACAGCCTATGGCTACACCTTC.

This sequence joins TRBV7-9 and TRBJ1-5, with D maybe TRBD1 (5 bases). The CDR3 totals 14 residues. With 3 bases removed from V and 1 base from J, the gap between germline ends came to 7 bases. Germline V gene data show CDR1 as SEHNR and CDR2 as FQNEAQ (reference sequence). The CDR3, as DNA: TGTGCCAGCAGCTTCCAGGGAAGCAATCAGCCCCAGCATTTT. Translation gives CASSFQGSNQPQHF.

This clone has a single count. The J gene is TRBJ1-5, the V gene TRBV19, with D uncertain. The V gene lost 2 bases and the J gene lost 8 bases, with 13 bases spanning the gap. Germline values: CDR1 LNHDA, CDR2 SQIVND (reference sequence). The CDR3 runs 14 residues. In DNA form, the CDR3 reads TGTGCCAGTAGTATAAGCGACCCGGGTAAGCCCCAGCATTTT. It codes for CASSISDPGKPQHF.

This clone was counted between two and nine times. In the same sample, other DNA sequences code for this CDR3. The chain links TRBV3-1 (or the pseudogene TRBV3-2) to TRBJ1-2, with 8 bases fitting TRBD1. The V gene's germline CDR1 is LGHDT and CDR2 YNNKEL (reference sequence). Losses at the gene ends were 6 bases for V and 8 bases for J; bases not matched to a gene: 5. The CDR3 extends over 12 amino acids. The CDR3 DNA reads as TGTGCCAGCAGTCCGGACAGGGTAGGCTACACCTTC. It translates to CASSPDRVGYTF.

The chain uses TRBV5-3 and TRBJ1-2; maybe TRBD1 (5 bases). TRBV5-3 qualifies as an ORF whose function is uncertain. The CDR3 runs 14 residues. The V gene lost 2 bases and the J gene lost 2 bases, with 10 bases spanning the gap. CDR3 residues: CARSLPRVNYGYTF. In DNA form, the CDR3 reads TGTGCCAGAAGCTTACCCAGGGTCAACTATGGCTACACCTTC.

The chain joins TRBV7-9 to TRBJ1-1; a possible D gene is TRBD1 (5 bases). The CDR3 spans 13 residues. Deletions cut 3 bases from V and 3 bases from J, with 8 bases between. CDR1 is SEHNR, CDR2 FQNEAQ, per germline (reference sequence). The CDR3 loop is CASSLRGDTEAFF. The CDR3 DNA reads TGTGCCAGCAGCTTGCGGGGGGACACTGAAGCTTTCTTT. Drawing the rest from reference TRBV7-9 and TRBJ1-1, the complete variable domain is DTGVSQNPRHKITKRGQNVTFRCDPISEHNRLYWYRQTLGQGPEFLTYFQNEAQLEKSRLLSDRFSAERPKGSFSTLEIQRTEQGDSAMYLCASSLRGDTEAFFGQGTRLTVV.

This chain links TRBV30 with TRBJ1-1; tentatively, D is TRBD1 (6 bases). The germline V and J ends were trimmed by 2 bases and 0 bases, with 19 bases remaining between them. This CDR3 contains 17 residues. CDR1 is GTSNPN and CDR2 is SVGIG in the germline V gene (reference sequence). CDR3 region: CAWSPPFPGTLNTEAFF. The DNA for the CDR3 is TGTGCCTGGAGTCCACCATTTCCCGGGACACTGAACACTGAAGCTTTCTTT. Complete variable domain (other parts from reference TRBV30 and TRBJ1-1): SQTIHQWPATLVQPVGSPLSLECTVEGTSNPNLYWYRQAAGRGLQLLFYSVGIGQISSEVPQNLSASRPQDRQFILSSKKLLLSDSGFYLCAWSPPFPGTLNTEAFFGQGTRLTVV.

The chain couples TRBV6-1 to TRBJ1-5; possibly TRBD1 for D (5 bases). V was shortened by 0 bases and J by 4 bases, with 13 bases between the two germline ends. This CDR3 region has 16 residues. Germline-derived CDR1 and CDR2 are MNHNS and SASEGT. This CDR3 is CASSEAGRGANQPQHF. Here the CDR3 DNA reads TGTGCCAGCAGTGAAGCTGGGAGGGGAGCTAATCAGCCCCAGCATTTT.

In this sample, this clone turned up once. The CDR3 DNA sequence: TGTGCCAGCAGCCTAGGGGACTCCAATGAAAAACTGTTTTTT. Translation gives CASSLGDSNEKLFF. The chain couples TRBV7-2 to TRBJ1-4, with D perhaps TRBD1 (5 bases). The CDR3 totals 14 residues. Germline assignment: CDR1 SGHTA and CDR2 FQGNSA. Trimming removed 5 bases at V and 5 bases at J, with 12 bases between.

The chain combines TRBV5-1 with TRBJ2-7; tentative D call: TRBD2 (6 bases). In germline, CDR1 is SGHRS, CDR2 YFSETQ. Trimming took 0 bases from V and 2 from J, leaving 12 bases between them. The CDR3 loop spans 15 amino acids. For the CDR3, the DNA is TGCGCCAGCAGCTTGGGCGGGGTGATTACCTACGAGCAGTACTTC. Amino acid sequence: CASSLGGVITYEQYF.

This chain connects TRBV7-6 to TRBJ2-5; D perhaps matches TRBD2 (5 bases). CDR1 is SGHVS, CDR2 FNYEAQ, per germline. V shed 4 bases and J shed 5 bases, with 14 bases lying between them. The CDR3 has 14 residues. CDR3 protein: CASSSPLRGETQYF. The DNA for the CDR3 is TGTGCCAGCAGCTCGCCCCTTAGAGGGGAGACCCAGTACTTC.

V and J are TRBV27 and TRBJ2-7, with TRBD1 matching 10 bases. The J segment lost 10 bases and the V segment lost 5 bases, leaving 20 bases of the junction unmatched. The CDR3 runs to 17 residues. Germline lookup yields CDR1 MNHEY and CDR2 SMNVEV (reference sequence). The CDR3 DNA sequence: TGTGCCAGCAGTCCCCGGGGCCCGGGACAGGGGACCTACTACCAGTACTTC. Protein sequence: CASSPRGPGQGTYYQYF.

The chain joins TRBV4-2 to TRBJ2-6; TRBD1 might be the D (5 bases). The V and J ends lost 1 base and 2 bases respectively, with 12 bases between them. The germline V gene has CDR1 LGHNA and CDR2 YNFKEQ. CDR3 size: 17 residues. The CDR3 protein is CASSQAQVTTGANVLTF. DNA for the CDR3: TGTGCCAGCAGCCAAGCACAGGTAACGACTGGGGCCAACGTCCTGACTTTC.

The V call is TRBV19, the J call TRBJ2-7, with TRBD1 matching over 10 bases. V lost 9 bases to trimming and J lost 5 bases; unmatched junction nucleotides: 10. Germline CDR1 and CDR2: LNHDA and SQIVND (reference sequence). The CDR3 contains 14 residues. Written as DNA, the CDR3 is TGTGCCAGCACCTCTAGGGACAGGGGCAACGAGCAGTACTTC. As protein: CASTSRDRGNEQYF. Drawing the rest from reference TRBV19 and TRBJ2-7, the complete variable domain is DGGITQSPKYLFRKEGQNVTLSCEQNLNHDAMYWYRQDPGQGLRLIYYSQIVNDFQKGDIAEGYSVSREKKESFPLTVTSAQKNPTAFYLCASTSRDRGNEQYFGPGTRLTVT.

V is TRBV3-1 (or the pseudogene TRBV3-2) and J is TRBJ2-2, with D possibly matching TRBD2 (5 bases). V was cut by 5 bases and J by 6 bases, with 16 bases left in between. Germline V CDR1 and CDR2: LGHDT, YNNKEL (reference sequence). There are 15 residues in the CDR3. For the CDR3, the DNA is TGTGCCAGCAGCTACCTATCCGCAGCGGCCGGGGAGCTGTTTTTT. It codes for CASSYLSAAAGELFF.

Turning to this clone: Other nucleotide sequences from this sample produce the same CDR3. The genes are TRBV5-1 and TRBJ2-1, with D maybe TRBD2 (5 bases). CDR1 is SGHRS and CDR2 is YFSETQ in the germline V gene. CDR3 length equals 11 residues. V was clipped by 0 bases and J by 12 bases, with 7 bases between them. The CDR3 DNA is TGCGCCAGCAGCTTGGAGGCGGGGCAGTTCTTC. Protein product: CASSLEAGQFF.

V usage is TRBV9 and J usage is TRBJ2-5; 7 bases map to TRBD2. This CDR3 has 15 residues. The germline V gene has CDR1 SGDLS and CDR2 YYNGEE. V was pared by 0 bases and J by 3 bases, with 5 bases of the junction left unmatched. In nucleotides, the CDR3 is TGTGCCAGCAGCGTAGGCCCAGCGGGGAAAGAGACCCAGTACTTC. It specifies CASSVGPAGKETQYF.

The gene calls are TRBV5-1 and TRBJ1-2, with D uncertain. The ends were cut back, 0 bases at V and 6 bases at J, with 9 bases in the middle. This CDR3 comprises 13 residues. Per the germline V gene, CDR1 is SGHRS and CDR2 is YFSETQ. The CDR3 protein is CASSLGGVDGYTF. The DNA for the CDR3 is TGCGCCAGCAGCTTGGGTGGAGTGGATGGCTACACCTTC.

V usage is TRBV12-5 and J usage is TRBJ2-3; no reliable D call. The CDR3 length is 11 residues. V was clipped by 1 base and J by 8 bases, with 4 bases between them. Germline assignment: CDR1 LGHNT and CDR2 FRNRAP. CDR3 in amino acids: CASGLAGTQYF. In nucleotides, the CDR3 is TGTGCTAGTGGTTTGGCGGGTACGCAGTATTTT.

The chain links TRBV3-1 (or the pseudogene TRBV3-2) to TRBJ1-1, with D possibly TRBD1 on 5 matching bases. CDR3 length equals 14 residues. Germline lookup yields CDR1 LGHDT and CDR2 YNNKEL (reference sequence). The V end was cut by 2 bases, the J end by 5 bases, with 12 bases between. The CDR3 DNA follows: TGTGCCAGCAGCCAATATCTAAAGGGGACTGAAGCTTTCTTT. As protein: CASSQYLKGTEAFF.

The rearrangement joins TRBV29-1 to TRBJ1-2; the match to TRBD1 covers 9 bases. Germline CDR1 and CDR2: SQVTM and ANQGSEA. The CDR3 is 14 residues long. V trimming: 6 bases; J trimming: 7 bases; junction bases outside the gene matches: 12. CDR3 sequence reads: CSVGQGMRVGGYTF. CDR3 DNA sequence: TGCAGCGTGGGACAGGGAATGAGGGTGGGTGGCTACACCTTC.